One sample yielded the 25 T cell receptor beta chains listed below, sequenced in a study of T-cell reconstitution after alpha-beta-depleted transplantation in children. As it was prepared, the TCRbeta library received unique molecular identifiers. TCRdb ran MiXCR on the PCR reads and lists one entry per CDR3 protein. The sample carries fewer than 750,000 distinct CDR3 sequences, approximately 30% recorded once. Specimen: PBMCs, collected before TCRalphabeta/CD19-depleted stem cell transplant. The receptors come from a boy under three years old with Wiskott-Aldrich syndrome, due to receive a stem cell transplant.

The rearrangement joins TRBV25-1 to TRBJ1-1; D is possibly TRBD1 (6 bases). Germline values: CDR1 MGHDK, CDR2 SYGVNS. The CDR3 extends over 14 amino acids. Trimming took off 5 bases at V and 10 bases at J, with 20 bases between the two ends. The CDR3 spells CASSHSTGSLGAFF. DNA of the CDR3: TGTGCCAGCAGTCACAGTACAGGGTCCCTGGGAGCTTTCTTT.

In this sample, this clonotype turned up many times. V gene TRBV10-3 combines with J gene TRBJ2-1; 9 bases are shared with TRBD2. Germline values: CDR1 ENHRY, CDR2 SYGVKD. V shed 5 bases and J 7 bases; nucleotides not matched to a gene: 3. This CDR3 is 13 amino acids long. The CDR3 here is CAISSSGENEQFF. CDR3 nucleotides: TGTGCCATCAGTTCTAGCGGGGAAAATGAGCAGTTCTTC.

Only a few counts were recorded for this clonotype. V gene TRBV20-1 combines with J gene TRBJ1-4, with unresolved D. This CDR3 has 11 residues. The V gene lost 1 base and the J gene lost 8 bases, with 5 bases spanning the gap. Germline V CDR1 and CDR2: DFQATT, SNEGSKA (reference sequence). The CDR3 DNA is TGCAGTGCTAGAGTGTTCGAAAAACTGTTTTTT. This gives the protein CSARVFEKLFF.

The gene calls are TRBV5-1 and TRBJ2-7, with D tentatively TRBD2 (5 bases). V gave up 1 base and J gave up 5 bases, with 10 bases separating them. The CDR3 is made up of 13 amino acids. The germline V gene has CDR1 SGHRS and CDR2 YFSETQ. CDR3 nucleotide sequence: TGCGCCAGCAGCTTGAGGACTGACCACGAGCAGTACTTC. This codes for CASSLRTDHEQYF.

DNA of the CDR3: TGCGCCAGCAGTTCACGACTAGCGGATACGTCGGATACGCAGTATTTT. It is translated as CASSSRLADTSDTQYF. This chain uses TRBV5-1 with TRBJ2-3, with TRBD2 matching 9 bases. There are 16 residues in the CDR3. After removal of 5 bases from V and 6 bases from J, the junction contained 13 bases not matched to a gene. The germline CDR1 and CDR2 sequences are SGHRS and YFSETQ.

This clonotype was seen more than once but under ten times. J is TRBJ2-1 and V is TRBV5-1, with TRBD2 matching over 11 bases. In germline, CDR1 is SGHRS, CDR2 YFSETQ. V trimming: 0 bases; J trimming: 2 bases; junction bases outside the gene matches: 4. CDR3 length equals 17 residues. In DNA, the CDR3 is TGCGCCAGCAGCTTGGGACCGGGACTAGCGGCCTACAATGAGCAGTTCTTC. As protein: CASSLGPGLAAYNEQFF.

V and J are TRBV5-5 and TRBJ2-5; D is uncertain. V was shortened by 0 bases and J by 1 base, with 13 bases between the two germline ends. CDR3 size: 16 residues. Germline V gene sequence: CDR1 SGHKS, CDR2 YYEKEE (reference sequence). This CDR3 reads CASSLGFWALQETQYF. CDR3 nucleotide sequence: TGTGCCAGCAGCTTGGGTTTTTGGGCCCTCCAAGAGACCCAGTACTTC.

The gene calls are TRBV5-1 and TRBJ2-1, with 12 positions matching TRBD2. The CDR3 loop spans 15 amino acids. Germline CDR1 is SGHRS and CDR2 is YFSETQ. V dropped 3 bases and J dropped 9; count of bases not matched to a gene: 7. CDR3 bases: TGCGCCAGCAGCTGGGGACTAGCGGGTCCAGGTGAGCAGTTCTTC. Its translation: CASSWGLAGPGEQFF.

The genes are TRBV5-1 and TRBJ2-1; D not resolved. CDR3 length: 15 residues. Germline V gene data show CDR1 as SGHRS and CDR2 as YFSETQ. V was cut by 3 bases and J by 0 bases, with 10 bases left in between. This CDR3 is CASSWERSSYNEQFF. DNA for the CDR3: TGCGCCAGCAGCTGGGAAAGGAGCTCCTACAATGAGCAGTTCTTC.

The chain combines TRBV5-5 with TRBJ2-4; TRBD1 aligns across 9 bases. This CDR3 spans 14 amino acids. J was trimmed by 6 bases and V by 4 bases; bases with no gene match: 5. Germline V CDR1 and CDR2: SGHKS, YYEKEE (reference sequence). The CDR3 nucleotides are TGTGCCAGCAGCAGGGACAGGGTGGGAAACATTCAGTACTTC. This codes for CASSRDRVGNIQYF.

The CDR3 spells CASSSVGSRERWQETQYF. The CDR3 DNA is TGTGCCAGCAGCTCGGTTGGGTCTCGGGAGCGATGGCAAGAGACCCAGTACTTC. The rearrangement links TRBV5-6 to TRBJ2-5, with D perhaps TRBD2 (6 bases). The CDR3 runs 18 residues. V dropped 3 bases and J dropped 2 bases, with 23 bases sitting between them. Looked up from germline, CDR1 is SGHDT and CDR2 is YYEEEE.

This chain joins TRBV12-3 or TRBV12-4 and TRBJ2-7; 9 nucleotides match TRBD2. CDR3 size: 16 residues. Unmatched junction bases numbered 14, after V lost 8 bases and J lost 3 bases. The CDR3 sequence is CASGGNLAGASYEQYF. CDR3 nucleotide sequence: TGTGCCAGCGGTGGAAATTTAGCGGGAGCGAGCTACGAGCAGTACTTC.

This clonotype was seen more than once but under ten times. The CDR3: CASSLTRSSYEQYF. In DNA form, the CDR3 reads TGCGCCAGCAGCTTGACTAGGAGCTCCTACGAGCAGTACTTC. The chain employs TRBV5-1 and TRBJ2-7; D may be TRBD2 (5 bases). The V gene's germline CDR1 is SGHRS and CDR2 YFSETQ. V dropped 1 base and J dropped 0 bases, with 8 bases sitting between them. This CDR3 is built from 14 residues.

This clonotype was picked up a small number of times. The chain recombines TRBV20-1 with TRBJ2-7; D ambiguous. The CDR3 covers 13 residues. Germline V gives CDR1 DFQATT, CDR2 SNEGSKA (reference sequence). V was pared by 4 bases and J by 0 bases, with 10 bases between. CDR3 DNA sequence: TGCAGTGCTATTGGCCCGAACTCCTACGAGCAGTACTTC. It specifies CSAIGPNSYEQYF.

This clonotype showed up just a few times. This rearrangement joins TRBV5-1 to TRBJ2-5; weak D call: TRBD1 (5 bases). Trimming removed 1 base from V and 5 bases from J, with 18 bases in between. The CDR3 sequence is 16 residues long. The germline V gene has CDR1 SGHRS and CDR2 YFSETQ. The CDR3 sequence is CASSLTGRVGLETQYF. The CDR3 DNA follows: TGCGCCAGCAGCTTGACAGGACGAGTGGGTTTGGAGACCCAGTACTTC.

This clonotype was counted many times. CDR3 bases: TGTGCCAGCAGTTTGGTGGATTACAATGAGCAGTTCTTC. Amino acids: CASSLVDYNEQFF. V is TRBV12-3 or TRBV12-4 and J is TRBJ2-1; D not certain. The CDR3 is made up of 13 amino acids. V gave up 3 bases and J gave up 4 bases, with 7 bases separating them.

This rearrangement joins TRBV27 to TRBJ2-1; 8 nucleotides align to TRBD2. V was pared by 3 bases and J by 1 base, with 11 bases of the junction left unmatched. The CDR3 runs 18 residues. Looked up from germline, CDR1 is MNHEY and CDR2 is SMNVEV (reference sequence). The CDR3 protein is CASSFGHSGKLSYNEQFF. The DNA of the CDR3 is TGTGCCAGCAGTTTCGGTCATAGCGGGAAGCTATCCTACAATGAGCAGTTCTTC.

The CDR3 reads CATSDFQGLYTF. As DNA, the CDR3 is TGTGCCACCAGTGATTTCCAGGGCTTATACACCTTC. The V and J genes are TRBV24-1 and TRBJ1-2, with TRBD1 as a possible D gene (5 bases). The CDR3 length is 12 residues. CDR1 KGHDR and CDR2 SFDVKD come from the germline V gene. V shed 1 base and J shed 11 bases, with 10 bases lying between them.

The V call is TRBV5-5, the J call TRBJ2-5; no clear D gene. Germline CDR1 SGHKS, CDR2 YYEKEE (reference sequence). This CDR3 spans 15 amino acids. V was pared by 7 bases and J by 7 bases, with 23 bases between. The CDR3 DNA sequence: TGTGCCAGCGAGATCGAAGTCCGGCCTCAAAGGACCCAGTACTTC. Amino acid sequence: CASEIEVRPQRTQYF.

This rearrangement joins TRBV5-1 to TRBJ2-3; D is undetermined. The V end lost 4 bases, the J end lost 2 bases, and 5 bases lay between the germline ends. The CDR3 has 12 amino acids. CDR1 and CDR2 from the germline V gene are SGHRS and YFSETQ. This CDR3 is CASSIYTDTQYF. The DNA of the CDR3 is TGCGCCAGCAGCATATACACAGATACGCAGTATTTT.

This clonotype was picked up a small number of times. The gene calls are TRBV12-3 or TRBV12-4 and TRBJ2-6; D is perhaps TRBD2 (7 bases). The CDR3 is made up of 16 amino acids. The V end lost 4 bases, the J end lost 4 bases, and 14 bases lay between the germline ends. The CDR3 reads CASSSPGGLGANVLTF. DNA of the CDR3: TGTGCCAGCAGTTCTCCCGGGGGGCTAGGGGCCAACGTCCTGACTTTC.

The chain combines TRBV7-2 with TRBJ1-6; 9 bases are shared with TRBD1. The CDR3 covers 16 residues. CDR1 and CDR2 from the germline V gene are SGHTA and FQGNSA. Trimming at V came to 1 base and at J to 9 bases, leaving 7 bases not matched to a gene. The CDR3 DNA sequence: TGTGCCAGCAGCTTAGAATGGGACAGGGCTAGTTCACCCCTCCACTTT. This gives the protein CASSLEWDRASSPLHF.

This clonotype has just a few counts. J is TRBJ1-1 and V is TRBV6-1, with a weak D call TRBD1 (6 bases). Germline V lookup: CDR1 MNHNS, CDR2 SASEGT. This CDR3 is 13 amino acids long. V lost 0 bases, J lost 8 bases, and 10 bases lay in between. The CDR3 coding sequence is TGTGCCAGCAGTGAAGCCCACAGGGCCGAAGCTTTCTTT. Its translation is CASSEAHRAEAFF.

The chain couples TRBV18 to TRBJ2-3; D not resolved. Between the trimmed V and J ends, which lost 6 bases and 4 bases, there was a span of 14 bases. Germline values: CDR1 KGHSH, CDR2 LQKENI. The length of the CDR3 is 14 residues. CDR3 sequence (DNA): TGTGCCAGCTCTCCCGGCGGAGCCCCAGATACGCAGTATTTT. Translation gives CASSPGGAPDTQYF.

This clonotype has a handful of counts. The chain carries TRBV2 and TRBJ2-5; 14 bases fit TRBD2. V dropped 6 bases and J dropped 4; count of bases not matched to a gene: 7. The CDR3 is made up of 16 amino acids. From germline, CDR1 is SNHLY and CDR2 FYNNEI. CDR3 loop: CASRATSGRALETQYF. The CDR3 coding sequence is TGTGCCAGCAGGGCGACTAGCGGGAGGGCCTTAGAGACCCAGTACTTC.